The 13 T cell receptor beta chains below come from one sample, sequenced in a study of blood T cell repertoires in COVID-19. Using immunoSEQ multiplex PCR, the repertoire was profiled, and TCRdb retains in-frame clones only, with some absent. The data show about 260,000 clones, around nine tenths seen once. The sequenced sample was peripheral blood. The receptors stem from a woman in her twenties or thirties with COVID-19, enrolled during active disease.

A single count supports this clone. The rearrangement joins TRBV13 to TRBJ2-2; TRBD1 matches at 7 bases. CDR1 and CDR2 (germline): PRHDT, FYEKMQ (reference sequence). CDR3 length equals 15 residues. V lost 4 bases, J lost 0 bases, and 2 bases stayed unmatched. CDR3 coding DNA: TGTGCCAGCAGCTCGACAGGGCCGAACACCGGGGAGCTGTTTTTT. It codes for CASSSTGPNTGELFF.

V is TRBV18 and J is TRBJ2-3, with D maybe TRBD2 (5 bases). The CDR3 is 15 amino acids. CDR1 KGHSH and CDR2 LQKENI come from the germline V gene. Between the trimmed V and J ends, which lost 2 bases and 3 bases, there was a span of 12 bases. This CDR3 reads CASSPFLSGTDTQYF. In DNA form, the CDR3 reads TGTGCCAGCTCACCATTCCTATCGGGAACAGATACGCAGTATTTT.

The chain carries TRBV2 and TRBJ2-7, with 10 bases fitting TRBD1. J gave up 4 bases and V 6 bases, and 6 bases lay outside the gene matches. This CDR3 has 14 amino acids. CDR1 SNHLY and CDR2 FYNNEI come from the germline V gene. CDR3 sequence (DNA): TGTGCCAGCAGCCGACAGGGGGCGCGTTACGAGCAGTACTTC. Translating gives CASSRQGARYEQYF.

This clone occurred a few times. The genes are TRBV4-1 and TRBJ2-3; unclear D gene. Germline loops: CDR1 MGHRA, CDR2 YSYEKL. The V end was cut by 8 bases, the J end by 8 bases, with 11 bases between. This CDR3 comprises 11 residues. CDR3 nucleotide sequence: TGCGCCAGCGAAGAGTCCGCTACGCAGTATTTT. Amino acid sequence: CASEESATQYF.

The V and J genes are TRBV5-4 and TRBJ2-2, with TRBD2 identical over 14 bases. This CDR3 has 16 amino acids. J gave up 6 bases and V 3 bases, and 4 bases lay outside the gene matches. Germline V gives CDR1 SGHNT, CDR2 YYREEE (reference sequence). CDR3 sequence reads: CASSSGTSGSAGELFF. Here the CDR3 DNA reads TGTGCCAGCAGCTCCGGGACTAGCGGGAGTGCCGGGGAGCTGTTTTTT. Based on the CDR3 plus reference TRBV5-4 and TRBJ2-2, the full variable domain is ETGVTQSPTHLIKTRGQQVTLRCSSQSGHNTVSWYQQALGQGPQFIFQYYREEENGRGNFPPRFSGLQFPNYSSELNVNALELDDSALYLCASSSGTSGSAGELFFGEGSRLTVL.

The CDR3: CASSFSSGGPYGYTF. The CDR3 region has the DNA TGTGCCAGCAGCTTTTCGTCAGGGGGCCCCTATGGCTACACCTTC. The genes are TRBV7-9 and TRBJ1-2, with 8 nucleotides matching TRBD1. The V segment lost 3 bases and the J segment 4 bases; nucleotides outside the gene matches: 7. The CDR3 consists of 15 residues. Germline CDR1 reads SEHNR; CDR2 reads FQNEAQ (reference sequence).

This chain connects TRBV9 to TRBJ1-5, with D perhaps matching TRBD1 (6 bases). This CDR3 comprises 12 residues. Germline CDR1 reads SGDLS; CDR2 reads YYNGEE. V was trimmed by 8 bases and J by 4 bases, leaving 10 bases between them. CDR3 nucleotides: TGTGCCAGAACAGGGCTGAATCAGCCCCAGCATTTT. This sequence encodes CARTGLNQPQHF.

V is TRBV28 and J is TRBJ1-1; D is undetermined. The length of the CDR3 is 13 residues. The germline CDR1 and CDR2 sequences are MDHEN and SYDVKM. The ends were cut back, 6 bases at V and 6 bases at J, with 14 bases in the middle. CDR3 nucleotide sequence: TGTGCCAGCAGAATACCCGGACTCCCTGAAGCTTTCTTT. Amino acid sequence: CASRIPGLPEAFF.

The chain links TRBV15 to TRBJ1-4, with 7 bases aligning to TRBD1. Germline V gene data show CDR1 as LNHNV and CDR2 as YYDKDF (reference sequence). V dropped 3 bases and J dropped 8; count of bases not matched to a gene: 6. The CDR3 runs to 14 residues. The CDR3 sequence: CATSRNRGGEKLFF. The CDR3 DNA reads as TGTGCCACCAGCAGGAACAGGGGTGGCGAAAAACTGTTTTTT.

The chain recombines TRBV27 with TRBJ2-1, with 12 bases identical to TRBD2. The CDR3 loop spans 20 amino acids. CDR1 and CDR2 from the germline V gene are MNHEY and SMNVEV (reference sequence). The V segment lost 2 bases and the J segment 3 bases; nucleotides outside the gene matches: 14. The CDR3 nucleotides are TGTGCCAGCAGTTTAGAGCTAGCGGGAGGGCCTAAAGGTTTCTACAATGAGCAGTTCTTC. Protein: CASSLELAGGPKGFYNEQFF.

V usage is TRBV9 and J usage is TRBJ1-2, with D unresolved. The V end was cut by 6 bases, the J end by 2 bases, with 14 bases between. Germline V gene lookup returns CDR1 SGDLS and CDR2 YYNGEE. The CDR3 is 14 residues long. The chain's CDR3 is CASTQSGTNYGYTF. For the CDR3, the DNA is TGTGCCAGCACCCAGTCGGGAACGAACTATGGCTACACCTTC.

This chain connects TRBV7-9 to TRBJ1-1; D is perhaps TRBD1 (5 bases). The germline gives CDR1 SEHNR, CDR2 FQNEAQ (reference sequence). V lost 3 bases, J lost 6 bases, and 20 bases lay in between. The CDR3 loop spans 16 amino acids. CDR3 residues: CASSFFPNQKGPEAFF. Here the CDR3 DNA reads TGTGCCAGCAGCTTTTTCCCTAATCAAAAGGGGCCTGAAGCTTTCTTT.

The chain carries TRBV4-1 and TRBJ1-6; unclear D gene. Germline CDR1 MGHRA, CDR2 YSYEKL. The V end lost 6 bases, the J end lost 9 bases, and 18 bases lay between the germline ends. This CDR3 has 15 residues. This CDR3 is CASSLIRGAGSPLHF. As DNA, the CDR3 is TGCGCCAGCAGTTTAATACGAGGCGCGGGTTCACCCCTCCACTTT.